These 15 T cell receptor beta chains came from one sample sequenced in a study of glioma-infiltrating T cells after dendritic cell vaccination (dated by TCRdb to the mid-2010s). The method was the immunoSEQ multiplex PCR assay. TCRdb's version of the immuneACCESS table is confined to in-frame rearrangements and falls short of the full clone set. An unresolved V gene accounts for under half of the shortfall where checked; the remainder is of unknown origin. The sample table lists around 60,000 clones, more than 75% of them with a count of one. The ten largest clones add up to approximately 10% of the sample. In the paper's terms, the time point label means: after dendritic cell vaccination, including at tumor progression/relapse. The sample consisted of blood, taken after dendritic cell vaccination. These receptors all stem from a human donor with glioblastoma.

V and J are TRBV23-1 and TRBJ2-3; 11 positions match TRBD2. TRBV23-1 is assigned to the ORF class and has an uncertain function. The junction had 27 bases not matched to a gene; V was cut back by 7 bases and J by 0 bases. The CDR3 consists of 23 residues. CDR3 nucleotides: TGCGCCAGCATAGTTAGGGAAATAGCGGGAGGGCCCGGATATTCGTGCAGCACAGATACGCAGTATTTT. This encodes CASIVREIAGGPGYSCSTDTQYF.

V gene TRBV10-3 combines with J gene TRBJ1-2; 7 bases match TRBD1. Unmatched junction bases numbered 8, after V lost 8 bases and J lost 2 bases. The germline CDR1 and CDR2 sequences are ENHRY and SYGVKD. The CDR3 extends over 14 amino acids. CDR3 in DNA: TGTGCCATCTCGCCAGGGGGTGGGAACTATGGCTACACCTTC. Translation gives CAISPGGGNYGYTF.

A single count supports this clone. The chain recombines TRBV2 with TRBJ1-1; D may be TRBD1 (5 bases). The CDR3 has 13 amino acids. Germline V CDR1 and CDR2: SNHLY, FYNNEI. The V gene lost 7 bases and the J gene lost 2 bases, with 11 bases spanning the gap. This chain's CDR3 is CASNLQDNTEAFF. DNA for the CDR3: TGTGCCAGCAATTTACAGGATAACACTGAAGCTTTCTTT.

CDR3: CASSWGGTTRDTQYF. In nucleotides, the CDR3 is TGTGCCAGCAGCTGGGGTGGGACTACCCGAGATACGCAGTATTTT. The rearrangement uses TRBV11-2 and TRBJ2-3, with 7 positions matching TRBD2. This CDR3 comprises 15 residues. Trimming took 4 bases from V and 5 from J; bases not matched to a gene: 9. CDR1 is SGHAT and CDR2 is FQNNGV in the germline V gene.

This rearrangement joins TRBV9 to TRBJ1-5, with D hard to call. The CDR3 totals 13 residues. V lost 2 bases, J lost 6 bases, and 9 bases lay in between. Germline CDR1 is SGDLS and CDR2 is YYNGEE. The CDR3 DNA reads TGTGCCAGCAGCGTCGATCAGTTTCAGCCCCAGCATTTT. Its translation: CASSVDQFQPQHF.

The chain is built from TRBV6-1 and TRBJ2-7; D is possibly TRBD1 (6 bases). The CDR3 runs to 14 residues. Germline V gene data show CDR1 as MNHNS and CDR2 as SASEGT. The V gene lost 8 bases and the J gene lost 3 bases, with 17 bases spanning the gap. Written as DNA, the CDR3 is TGTGCCAGCCTGCCCAGGGGACCCGTCTACGAGCAGTACTTC. Translation gives CASLPRGPVYEQYF.

Turning to this clone: The junction departs from the called germline gene at one end, perhaps through a read error. Additional DNA sequences in this sample encode the identical CDR3. This chain links TRBV30 with TRBJ1-6; TRBD1 is a possible D gene (6 bases). CDR1 and CDR2 (germline): GTSNPN, SVGIG (reference sequence). The CDR3 covers 15 residues. CDR3 in amino acids: CAWMMAGVHNSPLHF. In DNA, the CDR3 is TGTGCCTGGATGATGGCAGGGGTCCATAATTCCCCCCTCCACTTT.

V gene TRBV4-3 combines with J gene TRBJ2-5; TRBD1 matches at 9 bases. The CDR3 loop spans 14 amino acids. Germline V gene sequence: CDR1 LGHNA, CDR2 YSLEER. V shed 4 bases and J 5 bases; nucleotides not matched to a gene: 5. The CDR3 protein is CASSPGTGRETQYF. CDR3 in DNA: TGCGCCAGCAGCCCCGGGACAGGGAGGGAGACCCAGTACTTC.

This clone was seen once. This chain connects TRBV18 to TRBJ1-4; 8 bases are a match to TRBD1. J lost 3 bases, V lost 3 bases, and 9 bases had no gene match. The CDR3 totals 17 residues. Germline CDR1 is KGHSH and CDR2 is LQKENI. In DNA, the CDR3 is TGTGCCAGCTCACCTCTCATTCAGGGGGCGGCTAATGAAAAACTGTTTTTT. The encoded protein is CASSPLIQGAANEKLFF.

The CDR3 DNA sequence: TGTGCCAGCAGCTCCATCCGGGACAGGGATCCTTATGGCTACACCTTC. Its protein product is CASSSIRDRDPYGYTF. The chain joins TRBV11-3 to TRBJ1-2, with TRBD1 identical over 9 bases. V lost 4 bases, J lost 5 bases, and 11 bases stayed unmatched. The CDR3 contains 16 residues. Germline CDR1 is SGHNT and CDR2 is YENEEA.

V and J are TRBV6-5 and TRBJ1-2; maybe TRBD1 (5 bases). The CDR3 contains 15 residues. Trimming stripped 0 bases from V and 0 bases from J, with 8 bases between. The V gene's germline CDR1 is MNHEY and CDR2 SVGAGI. CDR3 amino acids: CASSYSGGTNYGYTF. CDR3 coding DNA: TGTGCCAGCAGTTACTCGGGGGGAACTAACTATGGCTACACCTTC.

This clone appeared a few times. The chain joins TRBV13 to TRBJ1-4, with TRBD1 matching over 9 bases. Trimming took 5 bases from V and 9 from J; bases not matched to a gene: 19. CDR1 is PRHDT and CDR2 is FYEKMQ in the germline V gene (reference sequence). This CDR3 spans 18 amino acids. This CDR3 reads CASSLYSPSGTGYKKLFF. The CDR3 region has the DNA TGTGCCAGCAGCCTTTACTCTCCTTCCGGGACAGGGTATAAAAAACTGTTTTTT.

The chain couples TRBV11-2 to TRBJ2-7; weak D call: TRBD2 (6 bases). Germline values: CDR1 SGHAT, CDR2 FQNNGV. V dropped 3 bases and J dropped 6 bases, with 12 bases sitting between them. CDR3 length: 13 amino acids. DNA for the CDR3: TGTGCCAGCAGCTTTTCGAGGGGACTCGAGCAGTACTTC. This translates into CASSFSRGLEQYF.

The gene calls are TRBV5-6 and TRBJ1-1; the D gene is possibly TRBD1 (5 bases). Trimming took 5 bases from V and 5 from J, leaving 22 bases between them. The CDR3 length is 16 residues. Germline V gene sequence: CDR1 SGHDT, CDR2 YYEEEE. This CDR3 is CASRPLRGPGGTEAFF. The CDR3 coding sequence is TGTGCCAGCAGGCCCCTCCGGGGCCCGGGAGGAACTGAAGCTTTCTTT.

The chain couples TRBV19 to TRBJ2-7, with 9 nucleotides matching TRBD1. The CDR3 spans 16 residues. With 4 bases clipped from V and 2 bases from J, the junction kept 9 bases outside the gene matches. Germline V gives CDR1 LNHDA, CDR2 SQIVND (reference sequence). The CDR3 loop reads CASSTSGTGRAYEQYF. In DNA form, the CDR3 reads TGTGCCAGTAGTACCTCCGGGACAGGGCGGGCCTACGAGCAGTACTTC.